This TCR beta chain was identified in a study of blood T cell repertoires in COVID-19. Study as a whole: COVID-19 samples from acute and convalescent phases originated in the United States, Italy and Spain. Sample material is recorded as cDNA or gDNA derived from T cells, B-cell-depleted T cells, or PBMCs.

In the original workflow: The assay estimated nucleated cells by amplifying reference gene primers. Produced via immunoSEQ multiplex PCR; TCRdb's table is partial and in-frame only. D and trimming come from the DNA, and the V and J calls and clone size come from that table. The sample has around 23,000 clones, 86% seen once. The sequence was obtained from a human donor with acute or convalescent COVID-19. The donor label of this sample is uncertain. Sequenced material: peripheral blood.

CDR3 residues: CASSPGYLYNEQFF. CDR3 DNA: TGTGCCAGCAGCCCGGGATACCTCTACAATGAGCAGTTCTTC. The chain has TRBV2 and TRBJ2-1; D possibly corresponds to TRBD2 (5 bases). The germline V gene has CDR1 SNHLY and CDR2 FYNNEI. The CDR3 is 14 residues long. Trimming took 6 bases from V and 3 from J, leaving 12 bases between them.